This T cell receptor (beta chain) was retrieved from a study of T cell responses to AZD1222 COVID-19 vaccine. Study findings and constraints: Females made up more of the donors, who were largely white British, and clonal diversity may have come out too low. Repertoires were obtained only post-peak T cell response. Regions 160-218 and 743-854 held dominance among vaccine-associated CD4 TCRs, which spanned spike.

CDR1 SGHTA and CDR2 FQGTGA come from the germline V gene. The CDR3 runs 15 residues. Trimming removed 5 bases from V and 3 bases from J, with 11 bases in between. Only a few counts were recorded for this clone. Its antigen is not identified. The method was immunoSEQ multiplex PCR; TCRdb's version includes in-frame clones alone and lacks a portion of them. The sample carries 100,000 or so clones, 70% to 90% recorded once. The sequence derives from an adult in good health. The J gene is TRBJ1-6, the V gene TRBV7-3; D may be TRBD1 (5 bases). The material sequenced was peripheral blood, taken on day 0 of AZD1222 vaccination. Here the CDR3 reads CASSREGDYNSPLHF. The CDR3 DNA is TGTGCCAGCAGCCGTGAAGGGGACTATAATTCACCCCTCCACTTT.